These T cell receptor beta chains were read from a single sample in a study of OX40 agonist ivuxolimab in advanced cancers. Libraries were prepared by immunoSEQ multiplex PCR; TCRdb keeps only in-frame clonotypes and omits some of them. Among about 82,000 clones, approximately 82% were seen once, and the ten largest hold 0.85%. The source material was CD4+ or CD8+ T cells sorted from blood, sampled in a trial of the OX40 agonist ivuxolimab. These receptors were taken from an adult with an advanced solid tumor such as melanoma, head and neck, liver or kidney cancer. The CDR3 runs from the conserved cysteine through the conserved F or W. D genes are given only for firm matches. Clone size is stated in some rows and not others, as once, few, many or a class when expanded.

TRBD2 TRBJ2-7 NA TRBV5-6 TGTGCCAGCAGCTTAGGACTAGCGGGGAGAGAGCAGTACTTC CASSLGLAGREQYF
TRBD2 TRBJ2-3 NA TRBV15 TGTGCCACCAGCCGCGGGGGATCTAGCGGGGCCCCTGGGATGGCAGATACGCAGTATTTT CATSRGGSSGAPGMADTQYF
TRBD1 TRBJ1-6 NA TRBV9 TGTGCCAGCAGCACAGGACAGGCAGGAGATTCACCCCTCCACTTT CASSTGQAGDSPLHF
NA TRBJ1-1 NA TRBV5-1 TGCGCCAGCAGCTTGGAGGGGGGTTTTAACACTGAAGCTTTCTTT CASSLEGGFNTEAFF
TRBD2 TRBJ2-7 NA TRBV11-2 TGTGCCAGCAGCTTTCTAGCGGGAGGGACGTACGAGCAGTACTTC CASSFLAGGTYEQYF
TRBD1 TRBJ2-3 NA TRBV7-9 TGTGCCAGCAGCTTAGTCCTTCTGACAGGGGATACCACAGATACGCAGTATTTT CASSLVLLTGDTTDTQYF
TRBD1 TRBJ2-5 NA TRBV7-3 TGTGCCAGCAGCCCCCGGCCCGAGGACAGGGCAGAGACCCAGTACTTC CASSPRPEDRAETQYF
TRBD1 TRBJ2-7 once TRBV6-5 TGTGCCAGCAGTTCTCGGACAGGGACCTACGAGCAGTACTTC CASSSRTGTYEQYF
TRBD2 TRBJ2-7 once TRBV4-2 TGTGCCAGCAGCCAAGATCTAGCGGGGGCCAGGTACGAGCAGTACTTC CASSQDLAGARYEQYF
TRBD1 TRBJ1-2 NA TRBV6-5 TGTGCCAGCGTTGGGACAGGCCCAATCTATGGCTACACCTTC CASVGTGPIYGYTF
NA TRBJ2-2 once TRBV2 TGTGCCAGCGGTCGAACGGCGAACACCGGGGAGCTGTTTTTT CASGRTANTGELFF
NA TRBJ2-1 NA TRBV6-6 TGTGCCAGCAGTCCGGGACTCCCCAATGAGCAGTTCTTC CASSPGLPNEQFF
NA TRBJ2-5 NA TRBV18 TGTGCCAGCTCACCACCGGGTAGCAGAGAGACCCAGTACTTC CASSPPGSRETQYF
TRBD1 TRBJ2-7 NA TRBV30 TGTGCCTGGAGCCCGACAGGGGTCTACGAGCAGTACTTC CAWSPTGVYEQYF
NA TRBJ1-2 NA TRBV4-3 TGCGCCAGCAGCCAAGAAGGGGCCACCTTTAACTATGGCTACACCTTC CASSQEGATFNYGYTF
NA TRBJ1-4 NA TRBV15 TGTGCCACCAGCACCCGGGGGGGTGCAACTAATGAAAAACTGTTTTTT CATSTRGGATNEKLFF
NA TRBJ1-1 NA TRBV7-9 TGTGCCAGCAGCCGGGTGACAGGCCTAGAAGCTTTCTTT CASSRVTGLEAFF
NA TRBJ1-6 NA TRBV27 TGTGCCAGCAGGAGAACCAGAAATTCACCCCTCCACTTT CASRRTRNSPLHF